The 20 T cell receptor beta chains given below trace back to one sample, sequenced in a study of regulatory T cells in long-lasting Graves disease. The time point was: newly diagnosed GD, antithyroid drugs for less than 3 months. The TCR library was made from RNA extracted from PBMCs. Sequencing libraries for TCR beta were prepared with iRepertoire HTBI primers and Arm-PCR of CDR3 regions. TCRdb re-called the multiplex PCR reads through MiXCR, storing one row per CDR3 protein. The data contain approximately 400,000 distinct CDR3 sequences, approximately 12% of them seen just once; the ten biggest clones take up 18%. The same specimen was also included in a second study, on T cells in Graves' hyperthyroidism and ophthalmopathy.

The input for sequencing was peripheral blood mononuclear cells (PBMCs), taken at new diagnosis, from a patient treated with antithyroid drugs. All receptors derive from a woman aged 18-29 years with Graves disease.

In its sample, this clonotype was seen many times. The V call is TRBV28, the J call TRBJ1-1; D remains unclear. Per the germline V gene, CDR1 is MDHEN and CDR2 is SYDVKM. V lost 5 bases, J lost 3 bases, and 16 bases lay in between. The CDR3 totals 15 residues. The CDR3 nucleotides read TGTGCCAGCAGTCTTTCTGGCGGCGGTGACACTGAAGCTTTCTTT. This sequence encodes CASSLSGGGDTEAFF.

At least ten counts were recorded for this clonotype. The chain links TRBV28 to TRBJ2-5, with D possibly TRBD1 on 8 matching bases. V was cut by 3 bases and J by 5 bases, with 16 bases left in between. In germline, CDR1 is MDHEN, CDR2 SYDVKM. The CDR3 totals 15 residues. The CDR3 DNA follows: TGTGCCAGCAGTTTCCTCGGACAGGGAGGGGAGACCCAGTACTTC. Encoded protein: CASSFLGQGGETQYF.

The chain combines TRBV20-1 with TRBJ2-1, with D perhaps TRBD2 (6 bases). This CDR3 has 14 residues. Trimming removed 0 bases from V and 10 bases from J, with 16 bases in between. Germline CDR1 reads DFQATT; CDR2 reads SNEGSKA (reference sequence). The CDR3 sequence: CSAREMGRDGEQFF. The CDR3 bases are TGCAGTGCTAGAGAAATGGGGCGGGATGGAGAGCAGTTCTTC.

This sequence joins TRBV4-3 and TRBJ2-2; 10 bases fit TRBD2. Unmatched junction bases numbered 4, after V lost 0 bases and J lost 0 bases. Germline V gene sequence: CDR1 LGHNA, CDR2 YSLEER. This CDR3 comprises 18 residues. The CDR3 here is CASSQDIAGGPNTGELFF. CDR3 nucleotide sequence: TGCGCCAGCAGCCAAGATATAGCGGGGGGTCCGAACACCGGGGAGCTGTTTTTT.

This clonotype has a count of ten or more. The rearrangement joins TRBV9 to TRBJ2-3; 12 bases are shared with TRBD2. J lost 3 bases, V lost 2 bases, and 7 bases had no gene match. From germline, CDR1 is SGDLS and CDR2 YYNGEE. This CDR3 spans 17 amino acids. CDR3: CASSVSSGTSGTDTQYF. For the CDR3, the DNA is TGTGCCAGCAGCGTCTCATCCGGGACTAGCGGGACAGATACGCAGTATTTT.

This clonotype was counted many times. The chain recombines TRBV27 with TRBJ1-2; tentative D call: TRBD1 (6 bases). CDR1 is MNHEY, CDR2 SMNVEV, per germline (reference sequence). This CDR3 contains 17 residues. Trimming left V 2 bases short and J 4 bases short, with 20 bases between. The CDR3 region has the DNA TGTGCCAGCAGTTTAAATATAGGCGGTCGGACAGTCTATGGCTACACCTTC. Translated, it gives CASSLNIGGRTVYGYTF.

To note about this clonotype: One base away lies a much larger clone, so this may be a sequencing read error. CDR3 loop: CASSYRQGPRELFF. CDR3 DNA sequence: TGTGCCAGCAGCTACCGACAGGGGCCCAGGGAGCTGTTTTTT. The gene calls are TRBV7-6 and TRBJ2-2; 8 positions agree with TRBD1. The CDR3 runs 14 residues. V lost 4 bases and J lost 9; bases outside the gene matches: 7. CDR1 and CDR2 (germline): SGHVS, FNYEAQ.

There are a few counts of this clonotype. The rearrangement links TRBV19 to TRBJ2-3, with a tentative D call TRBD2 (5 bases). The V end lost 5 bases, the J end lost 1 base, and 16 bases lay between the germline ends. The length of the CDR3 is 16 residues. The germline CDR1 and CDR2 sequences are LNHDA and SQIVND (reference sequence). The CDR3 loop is CASSPAGKRGTDTQYF. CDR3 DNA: TGTGCCAGTAGTCCCGCGGGTAAGAGGGGCACAGATACGCAGTATTTT.

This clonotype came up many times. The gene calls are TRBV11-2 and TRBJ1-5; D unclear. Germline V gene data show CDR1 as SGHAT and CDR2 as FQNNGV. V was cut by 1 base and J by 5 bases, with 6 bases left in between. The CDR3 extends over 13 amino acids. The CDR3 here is CASSLVIDQPQHF. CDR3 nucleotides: TGTGCCAGCAGCTTAGTTATAGATCAGCCCCAGCATTTT.

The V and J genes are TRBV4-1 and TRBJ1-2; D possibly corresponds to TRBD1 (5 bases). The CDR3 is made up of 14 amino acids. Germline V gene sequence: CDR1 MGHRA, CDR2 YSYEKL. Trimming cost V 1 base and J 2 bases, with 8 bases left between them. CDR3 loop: CASSQGQSNYGYTF. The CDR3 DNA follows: TGCGCCAGCAGCCAAGGACAGTCAAACTATGGCTACACCTTC.

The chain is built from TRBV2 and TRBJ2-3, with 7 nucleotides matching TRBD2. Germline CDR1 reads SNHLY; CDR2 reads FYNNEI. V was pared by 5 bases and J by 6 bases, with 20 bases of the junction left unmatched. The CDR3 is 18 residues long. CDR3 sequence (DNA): TGTGCCAGCAGTAATCGAATTGTTCTAGCGGTGATGGGGGATACGCAGTATTTT. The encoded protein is CASSNRIVLAVMGDTQYF.

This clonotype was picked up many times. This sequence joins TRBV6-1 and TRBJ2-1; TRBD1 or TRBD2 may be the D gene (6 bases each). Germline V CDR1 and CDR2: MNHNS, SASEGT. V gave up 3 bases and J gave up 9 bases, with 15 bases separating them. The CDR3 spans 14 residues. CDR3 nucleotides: TGTGCCAGCAGTGAGTTGGGGGGCAGGGGTGAGCAGTTCTTC. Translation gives CASSELGGRGEQFF.

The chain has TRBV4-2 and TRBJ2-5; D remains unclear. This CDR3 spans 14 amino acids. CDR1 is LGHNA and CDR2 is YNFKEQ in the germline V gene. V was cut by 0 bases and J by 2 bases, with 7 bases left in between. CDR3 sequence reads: CASSQDAQQETQYF. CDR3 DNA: TGTGCCAGCAGCCAAGATGCCCAGCAAGAGACCCAGTACTTC.

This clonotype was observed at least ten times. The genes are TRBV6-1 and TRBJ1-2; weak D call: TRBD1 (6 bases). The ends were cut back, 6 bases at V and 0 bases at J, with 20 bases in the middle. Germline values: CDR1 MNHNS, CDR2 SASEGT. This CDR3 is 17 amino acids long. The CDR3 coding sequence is TGTGCCAGCAGCCCCATTCCGCGGGGGGGCTCTAACTATGGCTACACCTTC. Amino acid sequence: CASSPIPRGGSNYGYTF.

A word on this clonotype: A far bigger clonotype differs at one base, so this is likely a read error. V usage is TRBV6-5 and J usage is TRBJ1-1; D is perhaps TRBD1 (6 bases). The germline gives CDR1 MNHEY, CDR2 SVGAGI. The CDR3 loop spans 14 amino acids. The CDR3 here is CASSLPQRGQEACF. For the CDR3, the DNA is TGTGCCAGCAGTTTACCTCAGAGGGGACAAGAAGCTTGCTTT.

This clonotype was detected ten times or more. CDR3 residues: CASSVTSGGYNEQFF. CDR3 in DNA: TGTGCCAGCAGCGTGACTAGCGGGGGCTACAATGAGCAGTTCTTC. The chain couples TRBV7-8 to TRBJ2-1; 12 bases line up with TRBD2. This CDR3 has 15 residues. CDR1 is SGHVS, CDR2 FQNEAQ, per germline. J lost 3 bases, V lost 5 bases, and 2 bases had no gene match.

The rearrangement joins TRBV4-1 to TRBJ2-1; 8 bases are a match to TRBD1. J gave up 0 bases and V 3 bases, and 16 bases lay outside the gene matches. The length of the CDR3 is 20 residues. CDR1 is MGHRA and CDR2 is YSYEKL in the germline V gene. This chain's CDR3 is CASSQIPGQDLSGSYNEQFF. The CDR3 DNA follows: TGCGCCAGCAGCCAGATCCCGGGACAGGACCTTTCGGGCTCCTACAATGAGCAGTTCTTC.

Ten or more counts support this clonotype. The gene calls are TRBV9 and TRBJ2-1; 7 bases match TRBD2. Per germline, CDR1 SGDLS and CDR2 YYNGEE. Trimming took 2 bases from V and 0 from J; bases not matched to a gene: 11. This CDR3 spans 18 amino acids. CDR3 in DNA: TGTGCCAGCAGCGTTAGAATGGGAGGGCGCAGCTCCTACAATGAGCAGTTCTTC. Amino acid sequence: CASSVRMGGRSSYNEQFF.

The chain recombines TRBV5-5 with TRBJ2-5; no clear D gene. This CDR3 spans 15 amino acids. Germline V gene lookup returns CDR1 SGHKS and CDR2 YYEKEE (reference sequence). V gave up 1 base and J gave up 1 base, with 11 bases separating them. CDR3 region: CASSLTGRRQETQYF. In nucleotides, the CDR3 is TGTGCCAGCAGCTTGACCGGCCGTCGCCAAGAGACCCAGTACTTC.

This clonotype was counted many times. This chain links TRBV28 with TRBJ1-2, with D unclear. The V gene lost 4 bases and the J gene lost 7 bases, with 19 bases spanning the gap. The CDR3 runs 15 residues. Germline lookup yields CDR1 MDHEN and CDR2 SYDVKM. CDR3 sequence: CASSSLGRTLVGYTF. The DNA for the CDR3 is TGTGCCAGCAGTTCCCTCGGGAGAACCCTCGTTGGCTACACCTTC.